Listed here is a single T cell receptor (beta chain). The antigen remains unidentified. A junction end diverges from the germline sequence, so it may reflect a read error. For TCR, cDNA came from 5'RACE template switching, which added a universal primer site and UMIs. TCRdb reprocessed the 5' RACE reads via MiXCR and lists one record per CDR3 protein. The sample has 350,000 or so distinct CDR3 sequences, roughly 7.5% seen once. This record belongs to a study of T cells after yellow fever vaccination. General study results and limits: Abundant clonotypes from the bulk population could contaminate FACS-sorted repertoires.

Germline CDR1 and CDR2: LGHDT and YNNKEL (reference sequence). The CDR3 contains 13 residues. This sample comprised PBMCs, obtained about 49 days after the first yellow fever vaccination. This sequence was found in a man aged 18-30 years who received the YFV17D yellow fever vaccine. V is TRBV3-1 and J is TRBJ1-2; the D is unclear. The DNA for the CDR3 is TGTGCCAGCAGCCAAGAGAGAAGGGAGGACCGATCCTTC. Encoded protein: CASSQERREDRSF.